Given below is one TCR beta chain in context. It has no known antigen specificity. No much larger clone exists at a distance of one base, and base qualities are not known. V was cut back by 7 bases and J by 4 bases, leaving a gap of 19 bases between them. Spanning cysteine to phenylalanine, the CDR3 consists of 15 amino acids. Of the read, only the CDR3 DNA is kept; its 45 bases are in frame from base 1. Sequences MGHRA (CDR1) and YSYEKL (CDR2) are obtained from the germline V gene. The source of the sample is a study of identical twins (TCRdb year 2016). About the investigation overall: To test whether fetal clonotypes persist, this study deep-sequenced TCR alpha and beta repertoires from monozygotic twins, from unrelated adults of various ages, and from cord blood. To rule out contamination, the twin experiments were replicated at different times with different library preparation protocols. Broader findings and caveats from the paper: The excess sharing between twins in beta out-of-frame sequences was weaker because fewer shared sequences reduced the signal-to-noise ratio. In monozygotic twins, recombination models systematically underestimated out-of-frame TCR alpha sharing, but the models matched the sharing seen between unrelated individuals. Compared with coincidental sharing between unrelated individuals, an excess of low generation-probability sequences was observed among out-of-frame TCR alpha sequences shared between twins. Abundant cord blood beta clonotypes carried fewer insertions; young adult naive repertoires showed a weaker similar trend, while memory repertoires showed none. Because the same donors could not be followed over many years, the conclusions relied on cross-sectional statistical analysis. Zero-insertion analyses could be partly confounded by invariant T cells such as MAIT and iNKT, although diverse VJ usage argued against such confounding for most clonotypes.

Every donor was a healthy Caucasian. Three pairs of female monozygotic twins, all aged about 18 to 30 years, were included in the twin cohort. The RNA used for TCR libraries was isolated from peripheral blood mononuclear cells. The library was built by means of 5' RACE. Sequencing was carried out with an Illumina HiSeq 2000. Template switching introduced a universal primer binding site; the final cDNA contained a unique molecular identifier, enabling accurate counting of TCR cDNA molecules. Specific primers in the conserved constant-segment region were used to synthesize first-strand cDNA for TCR alpha and beta chains. Each cDNA library was double barcoded, with a SMART-Mk sample barcode plus Illumina barcodes, to control for contamination. Two successive PCR steps introduced TruSeq adapter sequences along with Illumina sample barcodes. The TCR alpha and beta cDNA libraries were sequenced on the Illumina HiSeq platform using custom primers. As for the authors' bioinformatics: MiGEC was used to process raw reads and extract unique molecular identifiers, and MiXCR was used to find CDR3 positions. Recombination models were inferred per individual with the repgenHMM and IGoR tools using an EM algorithm. The tcR package in R was used for shared clonotype analysis, with sharing normalized by the product of cloneset sizes. Out-of-frame nonproductive sequences were analyzed to study raw recombination free of thymic and clonal selection effects. The public reads were reanalyzed by TCRdb: fastp trimming at Q25, MiXCR alignment, in-frame beta chains only. Merged by CDR3 protein, the rows form single entries marked with the most common genes and DNA. The V and J calls and clone size are TCRdb's, not the authors'. The sample data list under 900,000 distinct CDR3 sequences, and approximately 13% of these were observed just once. The ten largest clones add up to 1.5% to 2% of the sample.

These data were also filed under a second study, of yellow fever vaccine responses in identical twins. From that second study: The T cell response to vaccination in identical twins was reported by the authors to appear partly convergent and partly personalized. In identical twins, the study followed T cell clones that responded to the vaccine with precision.

The source material was PBMCs. The sequence is built from TRBV4-1 and TRBJ1-1, with the D gene call left open. The sequence was collected from a woman between 18 and 29 years old in good health. CDR3 sequence: CASIREGLASTEAFF. The nucleotide sequence is given as TGCGCCAGCATCAGAGAGGGTCTGGCGAGCACTGAAGCTTTCTTT.